Below are 9 T cell receptor beta chains sequenced from a single sample in a study of blood T cell repertoires in COVID-19. The method was immunoSEQ multiplex PCR; TCRdb's version includes in-frame clones alone and lacks a portion of them. The top ten hold about 7.1% of the sample, which has around 340,000 clones, approximately 86% seen once. Material: peripheral blood. The source of these receptors is a woman aged 55-70 years with COVID-19, enrolled during active disease.

This chain joins TRBV9 and TRBJ1-3; 9 positions match TRBD1. V was clipped by 0 bases and J by 0 bases; unmatched bases: 1. CDR1 is SGDLS, CDR2 YYNGEE, per germline. This CDR3 has 16 residues. The CDR3 sequence is CASSVVGQGSGNTIYF. CDR3 coding DNA: TGTGCCAGCAGCGTAGTGGGACAGGGCTCTGGAAACACCATATATTTT.

The chain is built from TRBV9 and TRBJ1-5; D call uncertain. This CDR3 has 13 amino acids. The V and J ends lost 0 bases and 7 bases respectively, with 8 bases between them. The V gene's germline CDR1 is SGDLS and CDR2 YYNGEE. The CDR3 DNA sequence: TGTGCCAGCAGCGTAGACGGAGGGCAGCCCCAGCATTTT. Its translation is CASSVDGGQPQHF.

This chain uses TRBV2 with TRBJ1-4; no clear D gene. V lost 3 bases and J 10 bases, leaving 9 bases between the germline ends. The CDR3 is made up of 12 amino acids. In germline, CDR1 is SNHLY, CDR2 FYNNEI. Here the CDR3 DNA reads TGTGCCAGCAGTGATGGGCGGGGAAAACTGTTTTTT. It is translated as CASSDGRGKLFF.

This chain connects TRBV5-1 to TRBJ2-3; D is unclear. Trimming stripped 5 bases from V and 1 base from J, with 8 bases between. CDR3 size: 13 residues. The germline V gene has CDR1 SGHRS and CDR2 YFSETQ. The CDR3 coding sequence is TGCGCCAGCAGTTCCGAGGGCACAGATACGCAGTATTTT. It codes for CASSSEGTDTQYF. Full variable domain (remainder filled in from reference TRBV5-1 and TRBJ2-3): KAGVTQTPRYLIKTRGQQVTLSCSPISGHRSVSWYQQTPGQGLQFLFEYFSETQRNKGNFPGRFSGRQFSNSRSEMNVSTLELGDSALYLCASSSEGTDTQYFGPGTRLTVL.

The rearrangement uses TRBV11-2 and TRBJ2-2, with D maybe TRBD1 (5 bases). V was clipped by 5 bases and J by 3 bases, with 22 bases between them. Germline CDR1 SGHAT, CDR2 FQNNGV. CDR3 size: 18 residues. The CDR3 nucleotides read TGTGCCAGCAGCCCCATCTCTGGGCAGGGAAGGGACACCGGGGAGCTGTTTTTT. Translating gives CASSPISGQGRDTGELFF. Based on the CDR3 plus reference TRBV11-2 and TRBJ2-2, the full variable domain is EAGVAQSPRYKIIEKRQSVAFWCNPISGHATLYWYQQILGQGPKLLIQFQNNGVVDDSQLPKDRFSAERLKGVDSTLKIQPAKLEDSAVYLCASSPISGQGRDTGELFFGEGSRLTVL.

V is TRBV9 and J is TRBJ1-2; weak D call: TRBD1 (5 bases). From germline, CDR1 is SGDLS and CDR2 YYNGEE. The CDR3 contains 12 residues. The V end lost 3 bases, the J end lost 8 bases, and 11 bases lay between the germline ends. DNA for the CDR3: TGTGCCAGCAGCGAATACAGGTCAGGCTACACCTTC. It codes for CASSEYRSGYTF. Full variable domain (rest looked up from reference TRBV9 and TRBJ1-2): DSGVTQTPKHLITATGQRVTLRCSPRSGDLSVYWYQQSLDQGLQFLIQYYNGEERAKGNILERFSAQQFPDLHSELNLSSLELGDSALYFCASSEYRSGYTFGSGTRLTVV.

The chain uses TRBV9 and TRBJ1-3; 7 bases agree with TRBD1. Germline CDR1 reads SGDLS; CDR2 reads YYNGEE. This CDR3 comprises 15 residues. V was pared by 6 bases and J by 1 base, with 7 bases of the junction left unmatched. The CDR3 DNA reads TGTGCCAGCACCACAGGGGATTGGTCTGGAAACACCATATATTTT. This gives the protein CASTTGDWSGNTIYF.

The rearrangement uses TRBV9 and TRBJ1-1; 7 nucleotides match TRBD1. Losses at the gene ends were 2 bases for V and 3 bases for J; bases not matched to a gene: 4. Germline V lookup: CDR1 SGDLS, CDR2 YYNGEE. The CDR3 is 14 amino acids. The CDR3 here is CASSVGRGDTEAFF. CDR3 DNA sequence: TGTGCCAGCAGCGTCGGCAGGGGGGACACTGAAGCTTTCTTT.

V is TRBV5-1 and J is TRBJ1-3; TRBD1 matches at 7 bases. The CDR3 runs to 18 residues. The J segment lost 0 bases and the V segment lost 1 base, leaving 10 bases of the junction unmatched. Germline loops: CDR1 SGHRS, CDR2 YFSETQ. The CDR3 region is CASSLNTQGGLSGNTIYF. The DNA for the CDR3 is TGCGCCAGCAGCTTGAATACCCAGGGGGGCCTCTCTGGAAACACCATATATTTT.